This TCR beta chain was recovered during a study of blood T cell repertoires in COVID-19. Background on the study: There were acute and convalescent COVID-19 samples, and they came from the United States, Italy and Spain. Sources were T cells, B-cell-depleted T cells, or PBMCs; the material itself was cDNA or gDNA.

As originally analysed: Reference gene primers were amplified, and this amplification served to estimate nucleated cell counts. The data were produced by immunoSEQ multiplex PCR, yet TCRdb's version contains in-frame clones alone and is incomplete. V, J and clone size are taken as reported in that table, and D and trimming were inferred from the DNA itself. The sample yields over 250,000 clones, 87% seen once. Adults between about 18 and 89 years of age took part from about two dozen US areas. The receptor's source is a woman aged 18 to 35 who had recovered from COVID-19. The material sequenced was PBMCs or T cells enriched from blood (not recorded which).

In DNA form, the CDR3 reads TGTGCCAGCAGTGCTAGATCTAGCGGGAGCTACGAGCAGTACTTC. As protein: CASSARSSGSYEQYF. The chain links TRBV27 to TRBJ2-7; the match to TRBD2 covers 10 bases. Unmatched junction bases numbered 7, after V lost 5 bases and J lost 3 bases. The CDR3 is 15 residues long. The germline gives CDR1 MNHEY, CDR2 SMNVEV (reference sequence).